The clone carrying this T cell receptor (beta chain) appeared a single time. CDR1 SGHRS and CDR2 YFSETQ come from the germline V gene. V dropped 0 bases and J dropped 4 bases, with 17 bases sitting between them. The CDR3 runs 17 residues. Clinical history as reported by participants underpinned cohort assignment. This record comes from a study of blood T cell repertoires in COVID-19. Study-level background: Samples taken during acute and convalescent COVID-19 were collected in the United States, Italy and Spain. Sources were T cells, B-cell-depleted T cells, or PBMCs; the material itself was cDNA or gDNA.

TCRdb's copy holds only in-frame clones and misses some; the assay was immunoSEQ multiplex PCR. The sample lists under 200,000 clones, 82% occurring once. The sample comprised PBMCs or T cells enriched from blood (not recorded which). The clonotype comes from a woman in her sixties or seventies with acute COVID-19. The chain joins TRBV5-1 to TRBJ2-4; a weak D match, TRBD1 (5 bases). Written as DNA, the CDR3 is TGCGCCAGCAGCTTGGGAAGGGGTGAAGGGCATAAAAACATTCAGTACTTC. Amino acid sequence: CASSLGRGEGHKNIQYF.